The rows below give T cell receptor beta chains drawn from one sample of a study of CD8+ T cells in alopecia areata. The protocol was immunoSEQ multiplex PCR, while the TCRdb copy is restricted to in-frame clones and leaves out a portion. The repertoire holds about 200,000 clones, with 50% to 70% as singletons. The material sequenced was CD4+ T cells sorted from blood, taken at week 0. These receptors all come from a human donor with alopecia areata. Both conserved end residues are part of each CDR3. A D gene is named only where the DNA matches it firmly. Expanded clones get a size class; other rows say once, few or many, or leave the size out.

once	TRBV4-1	NA	TRBJ1-2	TGTGCCAGCAGCCATCAAGGACAGAGCTATGGCTACACCTTC	CASSHQGQSYGYTF
few	TRBV4-2	TRBD1	TRBJ1-2	TGTGCCAGCAGCCAAGACGGGACAGCTAACTATGGCTACACCTTC	CASSQDGTANYGYTF
NA	TRBV29-1	TRBD1	TRBJ2-2	TGCAGCGGGAGACAGGGAGTTACCGGGGAGCTGTTTTTT	CSGRQGVTGELFF
NA	TRBV28	NA	TRBJ1-1	TGTGCCAGCAGTTCACCCGGACGGATGAACACTGAAGCTTTCTTT	CASSSPGRMNTEAFF
NA	TRBV30	NA	TRBJ2-7	TGTGCCTGGAGTGTAGTTGGGGGTGGGCCCACCAACCAGTACTTC	CAWSVVGGGPTNQYF
many	TRBV12-5	TRBD1	TRBJ2-7	TGTGCTAGTGGCCTTAGGACAGGACCCTACGAGCAGTACTTC	CASGLRTGPYEQYF
NA	TRBV18	NA	TRBJ1-1	TGTGCCAGCTCCTGGGAGGACCTGACGAGCGGCACTGAAGCTTTCTTT	CASSWEDLTSGTEAFF
NA	TRBV30	NA	TRBJ1-1	TGTGCCTGGAGCCTGGACAGCACGAACACTGAAGCTTTCTTT	CAWSLDSTNTEAFF
once	TRBV5-1	NA	TRBJ2-7	TGCGCCAGCAGCTTGGTCGGGAAGATCTACGAGCAGTACTTC	CASSLVGKIYEQYF
NA	TRBV6-1	NA	TRBJ2-4	TGTGCCAGCAGGCCACAAACACCGGGGGTAAACATTCAGTACTTC	CASRPQTPGVNIQYF
NA	TRBV7-9	TRBD2	TRBJ2-7	TGTGCCAGCAGCTTAGAGTCCGGCGGGGGGGCCCGGTACTTC	CASSLESGGGARYF
NA	TRBV27	TRBD1	TRBJ1-5	TGTGCCAGCAGTTTAAGGCGTGGGGCAGGGGGCTATCAGCCCCAGCATTTT	CASSLRRGAGGYQPQHF
few	TRBV29-1	TRBD1	TRBJ2-7	TGCAGCGCCCGGGGACAGTTAGCCTACGAGCAGTACTTC	CSARGQLAYEQYF
few	TRBV4-2	NA	TRBJ1-5	TGTGCCAGCAGCCAAGAGCCGGGACGGAGCAATCAGCCCCAGCATTTT	CASSQEPGRSNQPQHF
few	TRBV5-1	TRBD1	TRBJ2-1	TGCGCCAGCAGCGGAAGTTTGGGACAGGGGAATGAGCAGTTCTTC	CASSGSLGQGNEQFF
NA	TRBV4-1	NA	TRBJ1-1	TGCGCCAGCAGCCAAGCCCCACGAGGGAACACTGAAGCTTTCTTT	CASSQAPRGNTEAFF
NA	TRBV7-9	TRBD2	TRBJ2-7	TGTGCCAGCAGCTTATCCGGGACTAGCGGCTACGAGCAGTACTTC	CASSLSGTSGYEQYF
few	TRBV14	NA	TRBJ2-4	TGTGCCAGCAGCCAAGAGGCCCGGGGCAAAAACATTCAGTACTTC	CASSQEARGKNIQYF
few	TRBV29-1	NA	TRBJ1-4	TGCAGCGTTGAAGCCCGAGGGGTACCCAAACTGTTTTTT	CSVEARGVPKLFF
NA	TRBV30	TRBD2	TRBJ2-7	TGTGCCTGGAGTTGGGGGGGATCACGTCCCTACGAGCAGTACTTC	CAWSWGGSRPYEQYF
NA	TRBV30	NA	TRBJ1-1	TGTGCCTGGACTAGGGGTATTTGGACTGAAGCTTTCTTT	CAWTRGIWTEAFF
once	TRBV30	NA	TRBJ1-1	TGTGCCTGGAGTCGGACAGCCGAAGCTTTCTTT	CAWSRTAEAFF
few	TRBV5-1	NA	TRBJ1-1	TGCGCCAGCAGCGGGGCGAAGCAGAACACTGAAGCTTTCTTT	CASSGAKQNTEAFF
few	TRBV15	NA	TRBJ2-2	TGTGCCACCAGCAGAGATTTGGGGACGACCGGGGGGGAGCTGTTTTTT	CATSRDLGTTGGELFF
NA	TRBV29-1	NA	TRBJ1-4	TGCAGCGCCGGGGGGAGAAATAATGAAAAACTGTTTTTT	CSAGGRNNEKLFF
NA	TRBV30	TRBD2	TRBJ2-1	TGTGCCTGGAGTGCCAACGGACTAGCGGAGTACAATGAGCAGTTCTTC	CAWSANGLAEYNEQFF
NA	TRBV14	NA	TRBJ1-1	TGTGCCAGCGGCCAAGCAGTTTTAGCTGAAGCTTTCTTT	CASGQAVLAEAFF
few	TRBV5-6	TRBD1	TRBJ1-5	TGTGCCAGCAGCTTAAGAGGACAGGGGAACAATCAGCCCCAGCATTTT	CASSLRGQGNNQPQHF
few	TRBV9	NA	TRBJ2-3	TGTGCCAGCAGCCCATTTCAGGGAGGCGGCACAGATACGCAGTATTTT	CASSPFQGGGTDTQYF
NA	TRBV9	NA	TRBJ2-5	TGTGCCAGCAGCGTCCTAGGCCAAGAGACCCAGTACTTC	CASSVLGQETQYF
NA	TRBV30	NA	TRBJ1-2	TGTGCCTGGAGTGTATGGGGCGAACACACCTTC	CAWSVWGEHTF
NA	TRBV7-8	TRBD2	TRBJ2-5	TGTGCCAGCAGTGGACGACTAGCGGGAGTTGGAGAGACCCAGTACTTC	CASSGRLAGVGETQYF
NA	TRBV29-1	NA	TRBJ1-1	TGCAGCGTTGCGACGCAGTGGAACACTGAAGCTTTCTTT	CSVATQWNTEAFF
NA	TRBV4-2	NA	TRBJ2-1	TGTGCCAGCAGCCATCCAGGACCTAGTTCCCCCAGTGAGCAGTTCTTC	CASSHPGPSSPSEQFF
many	TRBV4-1	NA	TRBJ1-1	TGCGCCAGCAGCCAACCACGGCTAGTTGCTATGAACACTGAAGCTTTCTTT	CASSQPRLVAMNTEAFF
NA	TRBV30	TRBD2	TRBJ2-7	TGTGCCTGGAGTAAATCTCGAAGTTCTAGCGGGCCCCACGAGCAGTACTTC	CAWSKSRSSSGPHEQYF
NA	TRBV19	NA	TRBJ1-1	TGTGCCAGCAGCCCGTGGGGGATGAACACTGAAGCTTTCTTT	CASSPWGMNTEAFF
NA	TRBV18	NA	TRBJ2-7	TGTGCCAGCTCACCAGGGCAGGAACAATACGAGCAGTACTTC	CASSPGQEQYEQYF
few	TRBV6-6	NA	TRBJ1-4	TGTGCCAGCAAGAGGGTAACAACTAATGAAAAACTGTTTTTT	CASKRVTTNEKLFF
NA	TRBV5-1	NA	TRBJ2-2	TGCGCCAGCACCGACAGGACGAACACCGGGGAGCTGTTTTTT	CASTDRTNTGELFF
few	TRBV7-9	TRBD1	TRBJ1-6	TGTGCCAGCAGCTTCGGGACAGGGGGGGCTTGGCCCCTCCACTTT	CASSFGTGGAWPLHF
few	TRBV27	TRBD2	TRBJ2-3	TGTGCCAGCAGTCCTCTGCGGGAGGCCGCCTATACGCAGTATTTT	CASSPLREAAYTQYF
NA	TRBV4-2	NA	TRBJ2-1	TGTGCCAGCAGCCCCCGTAGAGACTGGGATTCCTACAATGAGCAGTTCTTC	CASSPRRDWDSYNEQFF
NA	TRBV29-1	TRBD1	TRBJ2-7	TGCAGCGTTGTACAGGGGGCTTACGAGCAGTACTTC	CSVVQGAYEQYF
NA	TRBV30	TRBD2	TRBJ2-2	TGTGCCTCCACGACTAGCGGGAGAATCACCGGGGAGCTGTTTTTT	CASTTSGRITGELFF
NA	TRBV20-1	NA	TRBJ1-1	TGCAGAGCGGGGGCAAACACTGAAGCTTTCTTT	CRAGANTEAFF
NA	TRBV28	TRBD1	TRBJ2-3	TGTGCCAGCAGGACAGGGGGGGGAGGCACAGATACGCAGTATTTT	CASRTGGGGTDTQYF
once	TRBV7-3	TRBD1	TRBJ1-5	TGTGCCAGCAGCTTGGGAGGGGGCCAGCCCCAGCATTTT	CASSLGGGQPQHF